A single sample gave rise to the 5 T cell receptor beta chains below, sequenced in a study of control samples from healthy donors and cancer patients. Generated by immunoSEQ multiplex PCR, the TCRdb table keeps only in-frame clones and is missing some. The sample consists of fewer than 20,000 clones, around 84% of them appearing once. Source material: PBMCs. The receptors here all came from a man older than 75 with head and neck cancer.

The genes are TRBV5-6 and TRBJ1-4; no firm D call. Germline V gene data show CDR1 as SGHDT and CDR2 as YYEEEE. The CDR3 consists of 18 residues. The V gene lost 0 bases and the J gene lost 6 bases, with 21 bases spanning the gap. CDR3 region: CASSLARRKEGVDEKLFF. In nucleotides, the CDR3 is TGTGCCAGCAGCTTGGCCCGACGAAAAGAAGGAGTCGATGAAAAACTGTTTTTT.

This clone was recorded only once. The chain employs TRBV2 and TRBJ2-4; 11 nucleotides agree with TRBD2. With 5 bases clipped from V and 5 bases from J, the junction kept 8 bases outside the gene matches. Germline CDR1 is SNHLY and CDR2 is FYNNEI. This CDR3 contains 16 residues. CDR3 bases: TGTGCCAGCAGTCTTTCTAGCGGGAGGATGGAAAACATTCAGTACTTC. Translated, it gives CASSLSSGRMENIQYF.

The chain carries TRBV28 and TRBJ2-7; TRBD1 or TRBD2 may be the D gene (5 bases each). V lost 2 bases, J lost 4 bases, and 6 bases lay in between. The CDR3 loop spans 12 amino acids. Germline V lookup: CDR1 MDHEN, CDR2 SYDVKM. The CDR3 bases are TGTGCCAGCAGTTTAGGGGGTTACGAGCAGTACTTC. The encoded protein is CASSLGGYEQYF. Together with reference TRBV28 and TRBJ2-7, the CDR3 gives the full variable domain: DVKVTQSSRYLVKRTGEKVFLECVQDMDHENMFWYRQDPGLGLRLIYFSYDVKMKEKGDIPEGYSVSREKKERFSLILESASTNQTSMYLCASSLGGYEQYFGPGTRLTVT.

The genes are TRBV18 and TRBJ2-1; possibly TRBD1 for D (6 bases). Per germline, CDR1 KGHSH and CDR2 LQKENI. The CDR3 loop spans 12 amino acids. V lost 5 bases and J 4 bases, leaving 6 bases between the germline ends. The chain's CDR3 is CASSTGYNEQFF. The CDR3 DNA reads as TGTGCCAGCTCAACAGGGTACAATGAGCAGTTCTTC.

The chain links TRBV10-1 to TRBJ1-6; D gene unclear. The CDR3 totals 15 residues. In germline, CDR1 is WNHNN, CDR2 SYGVQD (reference sequence). Trimming took 9 bases from V and 5 from J, leaving 17 bases between them. The CDR3 DNA follows: TGCGCCAGAGGCAAGTCCAGGCTAAATAATTCACCCCTCCACTTT. It specifies CARGKSRLNNSPLHF.